These 20 T cell receptor beta chains came from one sample sequenced in a study of shared clonotypes between healthy human individuals. Produced via immunoSEQ multiplex PCR; TCRdb's table is partial and in-frame only. The sample holds 450,000 to 600,000 clones, around 80% seen once. The sample comprised PBMCs. The origin of the receptors is a middle-aged woman in good health. Some clones in this sample may be carry-over from other donors' samples.

For this clone: The likely explanation is a read error, given a far larger clone one base away. Other DNA sequences of this sample code for an identical CDR3. The chain joins TRBV7-7 to TRBJ2-1; D is perhaps TRBD2 (6 bases). Trimming stripped 0 bases from V and 3 bases from J, with 6 bases between. CDR1 is SSHAT and CDR2 is FNYEAQ in the germline V gene (reference sequence). There are 14 residues in the CDR3. CDR3 protein: CASSLAGGYNEQFF. As DNA, the CDR3 is TGTGCCAGCAGCTTAGCGGGAGGCTACAATGAGCAGTTCTTC.

J is TRBJ2-1 and V is TRBV28; the D gene is possibly TRBD2 (6 bases). Deletions cut 5 bases from V and 4 bases from J, with 18 bases between. This CDR3 has 16 residues. Per the germline V gene, CDR1 is MDHEN and CDR2 is SYDVKM. The CDR3 here is CASSPTGGRLYNEQFF. The CDR3 DNA reads as TGTGCCAGCAGTCCCACCGGGGGACGTCTGTACAATGAGCAGTTCTTC.

This chain links TRBV28 with TRBJ1-1, with 9 nucleotides matching TRBD1. Trimming at V came to 5 bases and at J to 0 bases, leaving 4 bases not matched to a gene. CDR1 MDHEN and CDR2 SYDVKM come from the germline V gene. The CDR3 is 15 residues long. This CDR3 is CASSLGDRVNTEAFF. For the CDR3, the DNA is TGTGCCAGCAGTCTCGGGGACAGGGTGAACACTGAAGCTTTCTTT.

The J gene is TRBJ2-3, the V gene TRBV18; D is uncertain. Trimming pared 3 bases from V and 7 bases from J, leaving 20 bases between. Germline V lookup: CDR1 KGHSH, CDR2 LQKENI. This CDR3 spans 16 amino acids. CDR3 nucleotides: TGTGCCAGCTCACCTTCTGGCGGTTCAACGCCCCATACGCAGTATTTT. The encoded protein is CASSPSGGSTPHTQYF.

The chain has TRBV28 and TRBJ1-2; D not resolved. The CDR3 consists of 13 residues. In germline, CDR1 is MDHEN, CDR2 SYDVKM. Trimming removed 10 bases from V and 0 bases from J, with 12 bases in between. As DNA, the CDR3 is TGTGCCACCACGGACGGGACTAACTATGGCTACACCTTC. It is translated as CATTDGTNYGYTF.

The chain recombines TRBV11-2 with TRBJ2-2, with D possibly TRBD2 on 5 matching bases. The V gene lost 5 bases and the J gene lost 4 bases, with 8 bases spanning the gap. Germline V lookup: CDR1 SGHAT, CDR2 FQNNGV. This CDR3 contains 13 residues. The CDR3 nucleotides read TGTGCCAGCAGCAATCGGGGCACCGGGGAGCTGTTTTTT. Amino acid sequence: CASSNRGTGELFF. Full variable domain (remainder filled in from reference TRBV11-2 and TRBJ2-2): EAGVAQSPRYKIIEKRQSVAFWCNPISGHATLYWYQQILGQGPKLLIQFQNNGVVDDSQLPKDRFSAERLKGVDSTLKIQPAKLEDSAVYLCASSNRGTGELFFGEGSRLTVL.

The chain combines TRBV4-1 with TRBJ1-1; 7 bases are shared with TRBD1. The V and J ends lost 5 bases and 8 bases, in that order; junction bases with no gene match: 11. This CDR3 region has 14 residues. Germline V lookup: CDR1 MGHRA, CDR2 YSYEKL. The CDR3 spells CASSSISKGQEAFF. CDR3 DNA: TGCGCCAGCAGCTCGATCTCAAAGGGACAGGAAGCTTTCTTT.

Only a few counts were recorded for this clone. The rearrangement links TRBV30 to TRBJ2-5; D is unresolved. With the DNA end fitting TRBJ2-7 better, the J assignment may be wrong. The CDR3 spans 11 residues. Per germline, CDR1 GTSNPN and CDR2 SVGIG (reference sequence). CDR3 nucleotides: TGTGCCTGGATACGTCCCTACGAGCAGTACTTC. Protein product: CAWIRPYEQYF.

The chain joins TRBV2 to TRBJ1-1, with 9 bases that match TRBD1. The CDR3 runs 13 residues. Germline CDR1 and CDR2: SNHLY and FYNNEI. V trimming: 6 bases; J trimming: 3 bases; junction bases outside the gene matches: 2. CDR3 nucleotide sequence: TGTGCCAGCAGGGGACAGGGCTACACTGAAGCTTTCTTT. Residues: CASRGQGYTEAFF.

The rearrangement links TRBV11-3 to TRBJ2-7, with 8 bases identical to TRBD1. The CDR3 is made up of 14 amino acids. V gave up 5 bases and J gave up 6 bases; unmatched junction bases: 9. Germline lookup yields CDR1 SGHNT and CDR2 YENEEA. As DNA, the CDR3 is TGTGCCAGCAGCCCCCGACCAACAGGGGGCGAGCAGTACTTC. Translating gives CASSPRPTGGEQYF.

The rearrangement links TRBV28 to TRBJ2-1; TRBD2 aligns across 15 bases. Germline loops: CDR1 MDHEN, CDR2 SYDVKM. The CDR3 extends over 15 amino acids. The V and J ends lost 8 bases and 8 bases, in that order; junction bases with no gene match: 7. CDR3 coding DNA: TGTGCCAGCTGGACTAGCGGGAGGGCTAGGCATGAGCAGTTCTTC. Translating it yields CASWTSGRARHEQFF.

This sequence joins TRBV6-1 and TRBJ2-7, with D unresolved. Trimming removed 2 bases from V and 3 bases from J, with 11 bases in between. Germline V CDR1 and CDR2: MNHNS, SASEGT. This CDR3 region has 14 residues. The CDR3 here is CASSEHRLLYEQYF. In nucleotides, the CDR3 is TGTGCCAGCAGTGAACATCGGCTCCTCTACGAGCAGTACTTC.

The rearrangement uses TRBV5-1 and TRBJ1-5; TRBD1 agrees at 10 bases. V lost 4 bases and J lost 2; bases outside the gene matches: 3. The germline V gene has CDR1 SGHRS and CDR2 YFSETQ. The length of the CDR3 is 15 residues. This CDR3 is CASSRTGGGNQPQHF. In nucleotides, the CDR3 is TGCGCCAGCAGCAGGACAGGGGGGGGCAATCAGCCCCAGCATTTT.

This chain connects TRBV28 to TRBJ1-4; possibly TRBD1 for D (5 bases). The CDR3 covers 11 residues. CDR1 and CDR2 from the germline V gene are MDHEN and SYDVKM. V was clipped by 0 bases and J by 12 bases, with 5 bases between them. The CDR3 DNA sequence: TGTGCCAGCAGTTTATGGGGGGAACTGTTTTTT. Translating gives CASSLWGELFF. Combining the CDR3 with reference TRBV28 and TRBJ1-4 gives the whole variable domain DVKVTQSSRYLVKRTGEKVFLECVQDMDHENMFWYRQDPGLGLRLIYFSYDVKMKEKGDIPEGYSVSREKKERFSLILESASTNQTSMYLCASSLWGELFFGSGTQLSVL.

The chain employs TRBV9 and TRBJ2-5; 10 bases align to TRBD1. The CDR3 contains 19 residues. Germline V gene sequence: CDR1 SGDLS, CDR2 YYNGEE. V dropped 4 bases and J dropped 2; count of bases not matched to a gene: 17. The CDR3 protein is CASSISPDVGQGEQETQYF. In DNA, the CDR3 is TGTGCCAGCAGCATTTCTCCAGACGTAGGACAGGGGGAACAAGAGACCCAGTACTTC. The full variable domain, in which reference TRBV9 and TRBJ2-5 provide the parts outside the CDR3, is DSGVTQTPKHLITATGQRVTLRCSPRSGDLSVYWYQQSLDQGLQFLIQYYNGEERAKGNILERFSAQQFPDLHSELNLSSLELGDSALYFCASSISPDVGQGEQETQYFGPGTRLLVL.

The chain links TRBV6-6 to TRBJ1-2, with D unclear. The V gene lost 6 bases and the J gene lost 8 bases, with 16 bases spanning the gap. The V gene's germline CDR1 is MNHNY and CDR2 SVGAGI (reference sequence). The CDR3 loop spans 13 amino acids. The CDR3 sequence is CASSRPGNKGYTF. CDR3 in DNA: TGTGCCAGCAGCCGCCCCGGGAACAAGGGCTACACCTTC.

This clone was found a few times. V is TRBV5-4 and J is TRBJ2-2; TRBD2 might be the D (5 bases). Trimming shortened V by 2 bases and J by 3 bases, and 14 bases separated the two germline ends. The CDR3 is made up of 16 amino acids. Germline V lookup: CDR1 SGHNT, CDR2 YYREEE (reference sequence). CDR3 nucleotide sequence: TGTGCCAGCAGCTTTGAGGGTTTAGTAGACACCGGGGAGCTGTTTTTT. The encoded protein is CASSFEGLVDTGELFF. The complete variable domain, with remaining parts taken from reference TRBV5-4 and TRBJ2-2, reads ETGVTQSPTHLIKTRGQQVTLRCSSQSGHNTVSWYQQALGQGPQFIFQYYREEENGRGNFPPRFSGLQFPNYSSELNVNALELDDSALYLCASSFEGLVDTGELFFGEGSRLTVL.

The chain employs TRBV27 and TRBJ2-5; TRBD1 matches 8 bases. The CDR3 sequence is 14 residues long. Trimming took 4 bases from V and 4 from J; bases not matched to a gene: 5. Germline values: CDR1 MNHEY, CDR2 SMNVEV (reference sequence). The CDR3 sequence: CASSSRGLLETQYF. CDR3 sequence (DNA): TGTGCCAGCAGTTCCAGGGGGCTCTTAGAGACCCAGTACTTC.

V and J are TRBV6-4 and TRBJ2-1, with TRBD2 identical over 12 bases. CDR1 is MRHNA, CDR2 SNTAGT, per germline. V gave up 3 bases and J gave up 3 bases; unmatched junction bases: 0. The CDR3 sequence is 15 residues long. The DNA of the CDR3 is TGTGCCAGCAGTGAGACTAGCGGGAGCTACAATGAGCAGTTCTTC. This sequence encodes CASSETSGSYNEQFF.

CDR3 residues: CASSLAVLLGDEQFF. CDR3 nucleotide sequence: TGTGCCAGCAGCTTAGCGGTACTTCTCGGCGATGAGCAGTTCTTC. The chain carries TRBV7-8 and TRBJ2-1; D unresolved. Trimming left V 0 bases short and J 8 bases short, with 14 bases between. CDR1 is SGHVS and CDR2 is FQNEAQ in the germline V gene. The CDR3 is made up of 15 amino acids.